The 27 T cell receptor beta chains reported below all come from one sample, sequenced in a study of cytomegalovirus exposure and HLA in healthy donors. The PCR was carried out with 60 Vbeta primers and 13 Jbeta primers. Only in-frame clones appear in the TCRdb table, and some are missing; sequencing was by immunoSEQ multiplex PCR. Of about 92,000 clones listed, roughly 86% are singletons. Source material: PBMCs. Every receptor here comes from a woman aged 18-29 years in good health and CMV-seropositive.

This chain joins TRBV6-5 and TRBJ1-2; 8 bases are shared with TRBD1. CDR1 is MNHEY and CDR2 is SVGAGI in the germline V gene. The CDR3 runs 13 residues. V shed 2 bases, J shed 10 bases, and the junction held 6 bases outside the gene matches. CDR3 residues: CASSYTKQGVYTF. The DNA of the CDR3 is TGTGCCAGCAGTTACACTAAACAGGGGGTCTACACCTTC.

This chain links TRBV6-6 with TRBJ1-2; D is ambiguous. Germline CDR1 is MNHNY and CDR2 is SVGAGI (reference sequence). The CDR3 is 14 amino acids. V was shortened by 5 bases and J by 4 bases, with 14 bases between the two germline ends. The DNA of the CDR3 is TGTGCCAGCAGTAGGACCTACGAGGGCTATGGCTACACCTTC. It encodes CASSRTYEGYGYTF.

The chain employs TRBV27 and TRBJ1-2; 7 bases agree with TRBD1. The CDR3 covers 13 residues. J lost 2 bases, V lost 6 bases, and 3 bases had no gene match. Germline CDR1 is MNHEY and CDR2 is SMNVEV (reference sequence). The DNA of the CDR3 is TGTGCCAGCAGCAGGACAGGCAACTATGGCTACACCTTC. This sequence encodes CASSRTGNYGYTF.

CDR3 sequence reads: CASSLALRGGRGTEAFF. As DNA, the CDR3 is TGTGCCAGCAGCTTAGCGCTAAGGGGGGGTCGTGGCACTGAAGCTTTCTTT. The V gene is TRBV7-2, the J gene TRBJ1-1, with TRBD1 as a possible D gene (6 bases). Germline V gene sequence: CDR1 SGHTA, CDR2 FQGNSA. Between the trimmed V and J ends, which lost 0 bases and 4 bases, there was a span of 18 bases. The CDR3 length is 17 residues.

This clone was counted a single time. This chain joins TRBV10-3 and TRBJ2-1; 7 bases map to TRBD2. J gave up 4 bases and V 4 bases, and 7 bases lay outside the gene matches. The germline V gene encodes CDR1 ENHRY and CDR2 SYGVKD. The length of the CDR3 is 15 residues. The DNA of the CDR3 is TGTGCCATCAGTGTTCAAGAAGCGGGGTACAATGAGCAGTTCTTC. Amino acid sequence: CAISVQEAGYNEQFF.

This clone has just a few counts. The genes are TRBV11-2 and TRBJ2-5; 12 bases fit TRBD2. Trimming cost V 0 bases and J 2 bases; bases outside gene matches: 4. Germline loops: CDR1 SGHAT, CDR2 FQNNGV. The CDR3 length is 17 residues. The CDR3 DNA is TGTGCCAGCAGCTTAGAAGCGCTAGCGGGAGGGCAAGAGACCCAGTACTTC. The encoded protein is CASSLEALAGGQETQYF.

The chain couples TRBV27 to TRBJ1-2; 9 bases agree with TRBD1. Germline V CDR1 and CDR2: MNHEY, SMNVEV (reference sequence). This CDR3 contains 14 residues. V shed 5 bases and J 7 bases; nucleotides not matched to a gene: 8. The CDR3 region has the DNA TGTGCCAGCAGTGCCGGACAGGGGATGTCTGGCTACACCTTC. Translation gives CASSAGQGMSGYTF.

The rearrangement joins TRBV7-2 to TRBJ2-5; the match to TRBD2 covers 7 bases. The CDR3 totals 17 residues. V gave up 3 bases and J gave up 6 bases; unmatched junction bases: 16. In germline, CDR1 is SGHTA, CDR2 FQGNSA. This CDR3 is CASSLVGTAGDLKTQYF. The CDR3 coding sequence is TGTGCCAGCAGCTTGGTCGGTACGGCGGGGGATTTAAAGACCCAGTACTTC.

V is TRBV10-3 and J is TRBJ1-5; D is possibly TRBD1 (6 bases). CDR1 and CDR2 (germline): ENHRY, SYGVKD. V was cut by 5 bases and J by 3 bases, with 11 bases left in between. The length of the CDR3 is 14 residues. CDR3 protein: CAISLRGDNQPQHF. CDR3 nucleotide sequence: TGTGCCATCAGTCTCAGGGGAGACAATCAGCCCCAGCATTTT.

The genes are TRBV29-1 and TRBJ2-7, with TRBD2 matching over 7 bases. J lost 7 bases, V lost 6 bases, and 12 bases had no gene match. The CDR3 runs 13 residues. Per the germline V gene, CDR1 is SQVTM and CDR2 is ANQGSEA. CDR3 sequence (DNA): TGCAGCGTCGTAGATAAGCGGGATTTAGAGCAGTACTTC. Translation: CSVVDKRDLEQYF.

The chain combines TRBV6-5 with TRBJ1-6, with D unclear. V lost 6 bases to trimming and J lost 9 bases, with 12 bases between them. CDR1 is MNHEY, CDR2 SVGAGI, per germline. The CDR3 sequence is 13 residues long. CDR3 DNA: TGTGCCAGCAGCCCCAACCCAGTTTCACCCCTCCACTTT. The encoded protein is CASSPNPVSPLHF.

The chain has TRBV5-1 and TRBJ2-1; D perhaps matches TRBD2 (6 bases). Germline V gives CDR1 SGHRS, CDR2 YFSETQ. V lost 3 bases to trimming and J lost 14 bases, with 21 bases between them. This CDR3 has 14 amino acids. In DNA form, the CDR3 reads TGCGCCAGCAGCTCGATCGGGATGACGGGAGCGGAGTTCTTC. Translating gives CASSSIGMTGAEFF. The complete variable domain, with remaining parts taken from reference TRBV5-1 and TRBJ2-1, reads KAGVTQTPRYLIKTRGQQVTLSCSPISGHRSVSWYQQTPGQGLQFLFEYFSETQRNKGNFPGRFSGRQFSNSRSEMNVSTLELGDSALYLCASSSIGMTGAEFFGPGTRLTVL.

V gene TRBV7-9 combines with J gene TRBJ2-5; a weak D match, TRBD2 (5 bases). The V and J ends lost 3 bases and 1 base respectively, with 18 bases between them. Looked up from germline, CDR1 is SEHNR and CDR2 is FQNEAQ (reference sequence). CDR3 size: 17 residues. CDR3 nucleotides: TGTGCCAGCAGCTTCGCAGCTCGGGGAAAATTCCAAGAGACCCAGTACTTC. Translated: CASSFAARGKFQETQYF.

This clone was seen a handful of times. The chain employs TRBV5-1 and TRBJ1-4, with 7 bases matching TRBD1. The CDR3 runs 14 residues. V shed 0 bases and J 7 bases; nucleotides not matched to a gene: 3. Germline V CDR1 and CDR2: SGHRS, YFSETQ. In DNA form, the CDR3 reads TGCGCCAGCAGCTTGGTACAGGGGAGTGAAAAACTGTTTTTT. The encoded protein is CASSLVQGSEKLFF. Using reference TRBV5-1 and TRBJ1-4 for the parts outside the CDR3, the full variable domain is KAGVTQTPRYLIKTRGQQVTLSCSPISGHRSVSWYQQTPGQGLQFLFEYFSETQRNKGNFPGRFSGRQFSNSRSEMNVSTLELGDSALYLCASSLVQGSEKLFFGSGTQLSVL.

This chain joins TRBV5-1 and TRBJ2-1, with TRBD2 matching 11 bases. V dropped 5 bases and J dropped 6; count of bases not matched to a gene: 4. CDR3 length: 14 residues. Per germline, CDR1 SGHRS and CDR2 YFSETQ. CDR3 residues: CASRRLAGGNEQFF. The CDR3 DNA follows: TGCGCCAGCAGGCGTCTAGCGGGAGGCAATGAGCAGTTCTTC.

V and J are TRBV7-6 and TRBJ2-5; D remains ambiguous. The V and J ends lost 5 bases and 2 bases respectively, with 9 bases between them. The CDR3 spans 13 residues. Germline values: CDR1 SGHVS, CDR2 FNYEAQ. This CDR3 reads CASSPRTQETQYF. The CDR3 DNA reads TGTGCCAGCAGCCCCCGTACACAAGAGACCCAGTACTTC.

This clone was detected a few times. The chain combines TRBV29-1 with TRBJ1-4; the D gene is possibly TRBD1 (6 bases). CDR3 length: 13 residues. From germline, CDR1 is SQVTM and CDR2 ANQGSEA. The germline V and J ends were trimmed by 4 bases and 8 bases, with 14 bases remaining between them. CDR3 sequence: CSVANRDVEKLFF. The CDR3 region has the DNA TGCAGCGTTGCTAACAGGGATGTAGAAAAACTGTTTTTT.

The chain carries TRBV29-1 and TRBJ2-1; tentative D call: TRBD2 (6 bases). The CDR3 is 10 residues long. Germline assignment: CDR1 SQVTM and CDR2 ANQGSEA. Trimming shortened V by 7 bases and J by 8 bases, and 9 bases separated the two germline ends. The CDR3 loop is CSGGVDEQFF. The CDR3 DNA follows: TGCAGCGGGGGGGTTGATGAGCAGTTCTTC.

This clone has just one count. The CDR3: CASSAHRAANTIYF. The CDR3 DNA reads TGTGCCAGCAGCGCCCACAGGGCCGCAAACACCATATATTTT. The chain recombines TRBV13 with TRBJ1-3; D is possibly TRBD1 (6 bases). The CDR3 is 14 amino acids. The germline gives CDR1 PRHDT, CDR2 FYEKMQ (reference sequence). The germline V and J ends were trimmed by 5 bases and 6 bases, with 14 bases remaining between them.

The rearrangement uses TRBV14 and TRBJ1-1, with 9 positions matching TRBD1. Per the germline V gene, CDR1 is SGHDN and CDR2 is FVKESK. With V trimmed by 4 bases and J by 7 bases, 13 bases remained unmatched. This CDR3 is 16 amino acids long. The CDR3 here is CASSREGQGRELEAFF. DNA for the CDR3: TGTGCCAGCAGCCGAGAAGGACAGGGGAGGGAACTTGAAGCTTTCTTT.

The J gene is TRBJ2-2, the V gene TRBV7-8, with 7 bases that match TRBD2. CDR3 length: 16 amino acids. Germline V gene sequence: CDR1 SGHVS, CDR2 FQNEAQ. V was clipped by 8 bases and J by 2 bases; unmatched bases: 11. The CDR3 DNA follows: TGTGCCAGCCTAACCCCCGGGACTACCAACACCGGGGAGCTGTTTTTT. Its protein is CASLTPGTTNTGELFF. The complete variable domain, with remaining parts taken from reference TRBV7-8 and TRBJ2-2, reads GAGVSQSPRYKVAKRGQDVALRCDPISGHVSLFWYQQALGQGPEFLTYFQNEAQLDKSGLPSDRFFAERPEGSVSTLKIQRTQQEDSAVYLCASLTPGTTNTGELFFGEGSRLTVL.

The chain recombines TRBV5-4 with TRBJ2-4, with TRBD1 matching 7 bases. The ends lost 2 bases at V and 2 bases at J; junction bases unmatched: 7. The germline CDR1 and CDR2 sequences are SGHNT and YYREEE (reference sequence). The CDR3 consists of 16 residues. The CDR3 sequence is CASSFLGTDPKNIQYF. The DNA for the CDR3 is TGTGCCAGCAGCTTTTTGGGGACAGATCCCAAAAACATTCAGTACTTC.

The chain is built from TRBV5-1 and TRBJ2-2, with TRBD2 matching over 8 bases. V lost 5 bases to trimming and J lost 1 base; unmatched junction nucleotides: 4. The length of the CDR3 is 15 residues. Germline assignment: CDR1 SGHRS and CDR2 YFSETQ. The CDR3 sequence: CASRGLAQNTGELFF. The CDR3, as DNA: TGCGCCAGCAGAGGACTAGCTCAGAACACCGGGGAGCTGTTTTTT. Using reference TRBV5-1 and TRBJ2-2 for the parts outside the CDR3, the full variable domain is KAGVTQTPRYLIKTRGQQVTLSCSPISGHRSVSWYQQTPGQGLQFLFEYFSETQRNKGNFPGRFSGRQFSNSRSEMNVSTLELGDSALYLCASRGLAQNTGELFFGEGSRLTVL.

Many counts were recorded for this clone. The J gene is TRBJ2-1, the V gene TRBV19, with TRBD2 matching 9 bases. This CDR3 has 15 residues. J gave up 10 bases and V 1 base, and 8 bases lay outside the gene matches. Germline V gives CDR1 LNHDA, CDR2 SQIVND (reference sequence). The CDR3 loop reads CASSIVEREAREQFF. CDR3 nucleotide sequence: TGTGCCAGTAGTATAGTTGAGCGGGAGGCCAGAGAGCAGTTCTTC. Full variable domain (missing parts from reference TRBV19 and TRBJ2-1): DGGITQSPKYLFRKEGQNVTLSCEQNLNHDAMYWYRQDPGQGLRLIYYSQIVNDFQKGDIAEGYSVSREKKESFPLTVTSAQKNPTAFYLCASSIVEREAREQFFGPGTRLTVL.

The chain uses TRBV6-1 and TRBJ2-2, with TRBD1 identical over 8 bases. This CDR3 is 15 amino acids long. Germline V gene lookup returns CDR1 MNHNS and CDR2 SASEGT. J was trimmed by 8 bases and V by 5 bases; bases with no gene match: 10. CDR3 DNA: TGTGCCAGCAGTTTACGACAGGGGCGCATGGGGGAGCTGTTTTTT. Its translation: CASSLRQGRMGELFF.

The V call is TRBV12-5, the J call TRBJ2-4; D is uncertain. Germline V gene sequence: CDR1 LGHNT, CDR2 FRNRAP. The CDR3 length is 14 residues. Trimming took off 1 base at V and 9 bases at J, with 13 bases between the two ends. The CDR3 nucleotides read TGTGCTAGTGGTTTGGGATCCCCTAGTTCCATTCAGTACTTC. This sequence encodes CASGLGSPSSIQYF.

The chain employs TRBV2 and TRBJ1-2, with D unresolved. There are 14 residues in the CDR3. Germline lookup yields CDR1 SNHLY and CDR2 FYNNEI. Deletions cut 3 bases from V and 5 bases from J, with 13 bases between. The CDR3 DNA reads as TGTGCCAGCAGTGATGAGTACACTACTTATGGCTACACCTTC. As protein: CASSDEYTTYGYTF.